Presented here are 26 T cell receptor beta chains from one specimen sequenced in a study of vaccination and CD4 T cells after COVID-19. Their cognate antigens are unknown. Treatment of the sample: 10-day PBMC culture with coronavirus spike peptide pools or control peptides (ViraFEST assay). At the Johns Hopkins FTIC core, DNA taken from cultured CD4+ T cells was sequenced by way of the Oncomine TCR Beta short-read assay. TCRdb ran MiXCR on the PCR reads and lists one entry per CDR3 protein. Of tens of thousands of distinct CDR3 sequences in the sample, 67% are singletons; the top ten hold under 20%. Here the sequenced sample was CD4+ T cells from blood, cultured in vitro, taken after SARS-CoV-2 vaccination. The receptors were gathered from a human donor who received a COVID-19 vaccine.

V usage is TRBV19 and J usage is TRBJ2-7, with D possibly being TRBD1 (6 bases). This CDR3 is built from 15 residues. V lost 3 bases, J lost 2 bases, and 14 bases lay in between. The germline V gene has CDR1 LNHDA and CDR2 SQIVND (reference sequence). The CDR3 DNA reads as TGTGCCAGTAGTATGGGGGCAGAGGAGCCCTACGAGCAGTACTTC. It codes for CASSMGAEEPYEQYF.

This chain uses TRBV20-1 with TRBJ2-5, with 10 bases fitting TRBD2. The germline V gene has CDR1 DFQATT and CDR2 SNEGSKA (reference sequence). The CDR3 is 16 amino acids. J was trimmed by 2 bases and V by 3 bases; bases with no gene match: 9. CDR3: CSASPTSGLAQETQYF. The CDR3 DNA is TGCAGTGCTAGTCCTACCTCGGGACTAGCGCAAGAGACCCAGTACTTC.

This CDR3 is CACTGNTDTQYF. The CDR3, as DNA: TGTGCCTGTACAGGGAACACAGATACGCAGTATTTT. The chain employs TRBV30 and TRBJ2-3, with TRBD1 as a possible D gene (6 bases). CDR3 size: 12 residues. CDR1 GTSNPN and CDR2 SVGIG come from the germline V gene (reference sequence). V was shortened by 6 bases and J by 2 bases, with 9 bases between the two germline ends.

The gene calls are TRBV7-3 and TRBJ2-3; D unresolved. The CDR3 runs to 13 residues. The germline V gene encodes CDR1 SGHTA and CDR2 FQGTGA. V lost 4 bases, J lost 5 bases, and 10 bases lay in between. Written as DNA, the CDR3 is TGTGCCAGCAGCTCCGACCTGAAAGATACGCAGTATTTT. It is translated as CASSSDLKDTQYF.

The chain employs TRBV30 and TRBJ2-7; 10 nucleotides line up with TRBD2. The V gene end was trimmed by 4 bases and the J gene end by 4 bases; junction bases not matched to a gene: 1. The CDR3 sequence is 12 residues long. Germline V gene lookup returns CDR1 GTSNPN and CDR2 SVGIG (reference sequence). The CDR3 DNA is TGTGCCTGGACTAGCGGGGGTTACGAGCAGTACTTC. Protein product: CAWTSGGYEQYF.

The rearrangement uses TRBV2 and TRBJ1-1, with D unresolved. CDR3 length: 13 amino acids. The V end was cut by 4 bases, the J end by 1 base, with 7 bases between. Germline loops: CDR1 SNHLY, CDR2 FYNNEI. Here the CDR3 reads CASSVEENTEAFF. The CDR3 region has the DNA TGTGCCAGCAGTGTTGAGGAGAACACTGAAGCTTTCTTT.

In nucleotides, the CDR3 is TGTGCCAGCAGTCGACAGGGCAGCTCCGGGGAGCTGTTTTTT. It yields the protein CASSRQGSSGELFF. The V gene is TRBV28, the J gene TRBJ2-2; 7 bases map to TRBD1. J gave up 6 bases and V 5 bases, and 6 bases lay outside the gene matches. The CDR3 is 14 amino acids. CDR1 and CDR2 from the germline V gene are MDHEN and SYDVKM.

The CDR3, as DNA: TGTGCCAGCATCGGGGGATTCACAGATACGCAGTATTTT. Protein: CASIGGFTDTQYF. This chain links TRBV12-3 or TRBV12-4 with TRBJ2-3; D may be TRBD2 (6 bases). V gave up 7 bases and J gave up 2 bases, with 10 bases separating them. The CDR3 totals 13 residues.

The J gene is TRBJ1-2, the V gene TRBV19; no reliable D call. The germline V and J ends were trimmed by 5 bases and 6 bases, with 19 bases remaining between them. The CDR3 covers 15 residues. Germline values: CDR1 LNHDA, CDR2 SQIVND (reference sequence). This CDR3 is CASSPTHRFGNGYTF. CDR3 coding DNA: TGTGCCAGTAGTCCCACGCATAGGTTTGGGAATGGCTACACCTTC.

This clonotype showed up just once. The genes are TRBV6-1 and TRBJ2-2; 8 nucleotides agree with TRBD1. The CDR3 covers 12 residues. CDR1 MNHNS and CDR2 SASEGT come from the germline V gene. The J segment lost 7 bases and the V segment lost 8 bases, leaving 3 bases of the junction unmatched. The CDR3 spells CASWDRHGELFF. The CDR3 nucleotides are TGTGCCAGCTGGGACAGGCACGGGGAGCTGTTTTTT.

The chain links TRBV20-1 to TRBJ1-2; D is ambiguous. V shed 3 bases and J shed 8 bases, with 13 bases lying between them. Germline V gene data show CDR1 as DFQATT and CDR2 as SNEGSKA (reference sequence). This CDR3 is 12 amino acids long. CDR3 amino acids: CSASGQPGGYTF. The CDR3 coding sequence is TGCAGTGCTAGTGGGCAACCGGGGGGCTACACCTTC.

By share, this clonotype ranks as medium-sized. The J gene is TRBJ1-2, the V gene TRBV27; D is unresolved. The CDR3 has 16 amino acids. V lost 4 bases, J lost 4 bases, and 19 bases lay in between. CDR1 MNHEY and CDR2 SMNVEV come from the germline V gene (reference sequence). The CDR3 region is CASSSLRTRSTYGYTF. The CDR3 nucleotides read TGTGCCAGCAGTTCCCTCCGGACGAGGTCAACCTATGGCTACACCTTC.

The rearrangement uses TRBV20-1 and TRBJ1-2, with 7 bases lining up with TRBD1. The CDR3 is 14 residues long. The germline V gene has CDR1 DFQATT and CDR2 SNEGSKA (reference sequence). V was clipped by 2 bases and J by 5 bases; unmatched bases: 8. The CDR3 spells CSARSPGTAYGYTF. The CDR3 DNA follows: TGCAGTGCTAGATCCCCGGGGACAGCTTATGGCTACACCTTC.

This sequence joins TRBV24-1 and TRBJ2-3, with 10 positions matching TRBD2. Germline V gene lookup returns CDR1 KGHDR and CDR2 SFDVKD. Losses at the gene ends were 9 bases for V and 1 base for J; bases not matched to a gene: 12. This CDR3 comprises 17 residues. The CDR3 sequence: CATSPGALAGGTDTQYF. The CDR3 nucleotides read TGTGCCACCTCCCCTGGGGCCCTAGCGGGGGGCACAGATACGCAGTATTTT.

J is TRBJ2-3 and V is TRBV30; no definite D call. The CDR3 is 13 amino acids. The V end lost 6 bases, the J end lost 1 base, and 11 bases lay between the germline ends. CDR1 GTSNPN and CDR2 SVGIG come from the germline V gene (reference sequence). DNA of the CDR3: TGTGCCTGCGAAATAGGAGGCACAGATACGCAGTATTTT. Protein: CACEIGGTDTQYF.

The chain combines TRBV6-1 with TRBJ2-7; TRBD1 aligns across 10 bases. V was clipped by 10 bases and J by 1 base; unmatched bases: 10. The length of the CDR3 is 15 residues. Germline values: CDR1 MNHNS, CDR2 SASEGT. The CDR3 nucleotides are TGTGCCACCTGGACAGGGGGTGGGGAATCCTACGAGCAGTACTTC. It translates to CATWTGGGESYEQYF.

The CDR3 DNA reads TGTGCCAGCAGTTACTTAGGGTCGGGGACCGGGGAGCTGTTTTTT. This encodes CASSYLGSGTGELFF. V usage is TRBV6-5 and J usage is TRBJ2-2, with D possibly matching TRBD2 (5 bases). This CDR3 comprises 15 residues. Per the germline V gene, CDR1 is MNHEY and CDR2 is SVGAGI. V lost 1 base and J 5 bases, leaving 11 bases between the germline ends.

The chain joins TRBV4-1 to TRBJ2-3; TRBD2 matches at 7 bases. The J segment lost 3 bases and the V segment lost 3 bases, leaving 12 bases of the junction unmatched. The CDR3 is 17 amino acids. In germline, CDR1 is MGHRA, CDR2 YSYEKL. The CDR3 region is CASSHKIRLAWTDTQYF. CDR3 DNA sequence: TGCGCCAGCAGCCATAAGATTCGACTAGCTTGGACAGATACGCAGTATTTT.

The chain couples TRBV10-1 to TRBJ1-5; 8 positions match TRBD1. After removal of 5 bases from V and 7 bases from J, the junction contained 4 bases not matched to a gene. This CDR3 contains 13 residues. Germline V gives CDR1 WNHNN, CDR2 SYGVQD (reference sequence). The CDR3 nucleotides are TGCGCCAGCAGTCAGGGGGCTGAGCAGCCCCAGCATTTT. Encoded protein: CASSQGAEQPQHF.

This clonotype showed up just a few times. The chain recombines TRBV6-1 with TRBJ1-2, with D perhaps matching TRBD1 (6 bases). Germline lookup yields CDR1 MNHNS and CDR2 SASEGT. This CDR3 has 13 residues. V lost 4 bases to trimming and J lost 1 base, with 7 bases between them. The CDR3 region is CASSGQVNYGYTF. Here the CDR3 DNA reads TGTGCCAGCAGTGGACAGGTTAACTATGGCTACACCTTC.

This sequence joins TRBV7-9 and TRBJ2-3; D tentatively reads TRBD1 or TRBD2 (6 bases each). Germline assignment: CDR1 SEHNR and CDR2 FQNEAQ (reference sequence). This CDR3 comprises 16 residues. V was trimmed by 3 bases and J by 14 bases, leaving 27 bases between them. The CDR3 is CASSLSTEGGIVRAYF. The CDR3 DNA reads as TGTGCCAGCAGCTTGAGCACGGAGGGGGGCATTGTCAGGGCGTATTTT.

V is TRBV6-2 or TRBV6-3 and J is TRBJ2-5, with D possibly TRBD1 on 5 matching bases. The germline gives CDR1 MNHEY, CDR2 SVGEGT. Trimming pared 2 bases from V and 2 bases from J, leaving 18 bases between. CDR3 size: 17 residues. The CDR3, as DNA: TGTGCCAGCAGTTACCCAGTCCAAAGGACAAGTCAAGAGACCCAGTACTTC. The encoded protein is CASSYPVQRTSQETQYF.

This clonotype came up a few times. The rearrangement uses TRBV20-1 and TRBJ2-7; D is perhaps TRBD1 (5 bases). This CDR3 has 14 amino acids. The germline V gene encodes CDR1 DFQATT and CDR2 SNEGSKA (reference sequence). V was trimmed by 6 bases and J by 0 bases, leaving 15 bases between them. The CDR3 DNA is TGCAGTGCCCAAGGAAGGGGTATCTCCTACGAGCAGTACTTC. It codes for CSAQGRGISYEQYF.

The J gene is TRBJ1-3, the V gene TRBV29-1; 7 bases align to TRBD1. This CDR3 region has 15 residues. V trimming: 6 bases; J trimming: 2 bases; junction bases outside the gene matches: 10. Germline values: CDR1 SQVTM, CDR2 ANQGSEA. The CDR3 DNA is TGCAGCGTAGGGGAGCAGGGGGGTCCTGGAAACACCATATATTTT. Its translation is CSVGEQGGPGNTIYF.

This CDR3 reads CASSPTRQGAEAFF. Written as DNA, the CDR3 is TGTGCCAGCAGCCCCACGCGGCAGGGGGCTGAAGCTTTCTTT. The V and J genes are TRBV7-6 and TRBJ1-1; 7 bases are shared with TRBD1. V lost 5 bases, J lost 6 bases, and 9 bases stayed unmatched. The CDR3 spans 14 residues. The germline CDR1 and CDR2 sequences are SGHVS and FNYEAQ.

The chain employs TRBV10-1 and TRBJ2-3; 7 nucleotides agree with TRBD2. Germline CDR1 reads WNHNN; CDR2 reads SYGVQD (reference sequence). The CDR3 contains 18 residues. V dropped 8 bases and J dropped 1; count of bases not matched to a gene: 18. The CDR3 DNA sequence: TGCGCCAGCCGGCATGGGCGGGGGTATCAATCGGGCACAGATACGCAGTATTTT. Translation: CASRHGRGYQSGTDTQYF.